Sequencing of this T cell receptor (beta chain) was carried out in a study of regulatory T cells in long-lasting Graves disease. Study-level information: For a period under 3 months, newly diagnosed Graves' patients had taken antithyroid drugs.

The V segment lost 6 bases and the J segment 2 bases; nucleotides outside the gene matches: 7. The CDR3 is 15 amino acids. Time point meaning: newly diagnosed GD, antithyroid drugs for less than 3 months. PBMC RNA was the source of the TCR library. Libraries of TCR beta came from iRepertoire HTBI primers plus Arm-PCR of CDR3 regions. TCRdb ran MiXCR on the multiplex PCR reads and lists one entry per CDR3 protein. The repertoire holds 530,000 or so distinct CDR3 sequences, with about 13% as singletons. This clonotype was seen ten or more times. The sample was also linked to a second study, of T cells in Graves' hyperthyroidism and ophthalmopathy.

The source of this sequence is a man younger than 45 with Graves disease. The sequencing used peripheral blood mononuclear cells (PBMCs), collected at new diagnosis, from a patient treated with antithyroid drugs. The chain couples TRBV12-3 or TRBV12-4 to TRBJ1-5, with 7 bases that match TRBD1. The CDR3 sequence: CASSYRGWGNQPQHF. The CDR3 nucleotides are TGTGCCAGCAGCTACAGGGGATGGGGCAATCAGCCCCAGCATTTT.